This entry is about one T cell receptor beta chain. Its target is unknown. This sample was included in a study of siplizumab effects on memory and regulatory T cells. Every sample had approximately 10^5 of its TCR templates assayed. Libraries were prepared by immunoSEQ multiplex PCR; TCRdb keeps only in-frame clonotypes and omits some of them. The sample includes 90,000 to 150,000 clones, just over 90% seen only once; the top ten take approximately 0.17%. General study findings and limits: Alloreactive clones mapping to unstimulated subsets formed only a minor fraction. Roughly 75-97% of proliferating clones (CD4+ or CD8+) could not be assigned a naive or memory phenotype. Alloreactive sequences from unstimulated CD4+ memory cells fell significantly with siplizumab.

Trimming took 5 bases from V and 0 from J; bases not matched to a gene: 9. The length of the CDR3 is 16 residues. From germline, CDR1 is MNHNY and CDR2 SVGAGI (reference sequence). Source material: non-Treg CD4+ T cells sorted from blood. V gene TRBV6-6 combines with J gene TRBJ1-1; the match to TRBD1 covers 7 bases. The TCR comes from a human donor in good health. The CDR3 bases are TGTGCCAGCAGTACAGGACAGGCTGTTATGAACACTGAAGCTTTCTTT. It codes for CASSTGQAVMNTEAFF.